This T cell receptor (beta chain) was found in a study of blood T cell repertoires in COVID-19 (dated by TCRdb to about 2020). Regarding the research as a whole: Samples covering the acute and convalescent phases of COVID-19 were provided by collaborators in the United States, Italy and Spain. The repertoires were released in a freely available public database meant as a resource for research on the immune response to SARS-CoV-2. Samples were obtained from the ongoing ImmuneRACE study (first 160 participants) and from 1,254 subjects provided by 6 global collaborators. Nearly every sample came with metadata listing a de-identified subject ID, COVID-19 status, age in years and sex. The dataset comprised deeply sampled blood TCRbeta repertoires from subjects exposed to, actively infected with, or recovered from COVID-19. Where HLA class I and class II types were available, the types were taken from metadata supplied by the sample provider, not from assay-based typing. The prospective study material was composed of cDNA or gDNA derived from T cells, B-cell-depleted T cells, or PBMCs.

General study outcomes and caveats: The amount of clinical and demographic metadata varied by source and participant and was provided uncurated.

One collaborating source in Seattle enrolled patients during active infection and followed them longitudinally through the course of disease. The collaborating institutions used their own protocols to collect whole blood in K2EDTA tubes. Collaborator samples were shipped for TCRbeta analysis as frozen whole blood, isolated PBMCs, or DNA extracted from either sample type. With respect to this clone: There is no known antigen for this receptor. No base quality values were provided; no much bigger clone lies one nucleotide off.

TCRbeta CDR3 regions were amplified from genomic DNA using the immunoSEQ Assay, a bias-controlled multiplex PCR. The source study handled its data this way. The number of nucleated cells in each sample was estimated from the amplification of reference gene primers within the assay. To quantify the absolute abundance of each unique TCRbeta CDR3 rearrangement, sequence reads were collapsed and filtered. Productive Simpson clonality was computed per sample as the square root of Simpson's diversity index over productive rearrangements. The source is immuneACCESS, and TCRdb retained only in-frame sequences with V and J called. Part of the clones is not carried over; for the studies checked, unresolved V genes explain less than half of this, and the remainder is unexplained. The DNA gave D and trimming, while V, J and clone size come from that table. The sample contains some 300,000 clones, nearly 90% of them found a single time. Approximately 1.8% of the sample belongs to the ten largest clones.

For this chain, trimming is 6 bases at the V end and 6 bases at the J end, and the number of junction bases without a gene match is 12. The CDR3 holds 15 amino acids from the cysteine to the phenylalanine. Of the read, only the CDR3 DNA is kept; its 45 bases are in frame from base 1. The germline V gene yields SGHVS for CDR1 and FQNEAQ for CDR2. The sequenced sample consisted of peripheral blood. In this chain, TRBV7-8 is recombined with TRBJ2-7; the central 9 bases match TRBD1. The sequence was obtained from a woman in her twenties or thirties with COVID-19, enrolled during active disease. CDR3 region: CASRTVGTGIAEQYF. DNA sequence: TGTGCCAGCAGAACCGTCGGGACAGGGATTGCCGAGCAGTACTTC.